These T cell receptor beta chains were read from a single sample in a study of blood T cell repertoires in COVID-19. TCRdb keeps only in-frame clones here, not all; method: immunoSEQ multiplex PCR. The sample gives 300,000 to 350,000 clones, about 86% of which show up once; about 4% is in the top ten. Sample: PBMCs or T cells enriched from blood (not recorded which). The receptors here all came from a woman aged 40 to 50 with acute COVID-19. CDR3s include the opening cysteine and the closing phenylalanine or tryptophan. Only some rows state a clone size, as once, few, many or a class for expanded clones.

j_gene | abundance | v_gene | CDR3aa
TRBJ1-2 | NA | TRBV2 | CASSFDRVAGYTF
TRBJ2-4 | NA | TRBV2 | CAGASGGIAKNIQYF
TRBJ1-6 | NA | TRBV6-4 | CASRDSGISPLHF
TRBJ1-2 | NA | TRBV2 | CASSVTANYGYTF
TRBJ1-3 | NA | TRBV7-9 | CASSLVQGSPGNTIYF
TRBJ1-2 | NA | TRBV18 | CASSLRTGGEDGYTF
TRBJ2-3 | NA | TRBV5-6 | CASSLVRAREDTQYF
TRBJ1-6 | NA | TRBV9 | CASSVVGQGRFLGSPLHF
TRBJ2-2 | once | TRBV5-6 | CASSLPGANTGELFF
TRBJ1-4 | NA | TRBV15 | CATSLGATTNEKLFF
TRBJ2-1 | NA | TRBV7-2 | CASSLRASGGVTYNEQFF
TRBJ1-5 | NA | TRBV16 | CASSRGGENQPQHF
TRBJ2-5 | once | TRBV19 | CASSRGSGVETQYF